The entry that follows covers one T cell receptor (beta chain) sequence. Trimming cost V 5 bases and J 3 bases; bases outside gene matches: 5. Germline CDR1 is SGHTA and CDR2 is FQGNSA. The length of the CDR3 is 15 residues. Assay used: immunoSEQ multiplex PCR; TCRdb lists only in-frame clones, some missing. Here the sample spans roughly 200,000 clones, roughly 77% being singletons. These data originate in a study of cytotoxic CD8 clonotypes in ibrutinib-treated CLL. Across the study: Outcomes included 24 partial and 2 complete responses; after median roughly six years, 14 stayed remitted and approximately 12 progressed.

The gene calls are TRBV7-2 and TRBJ2-4; 9 positions match TRBD1. The specimen was PBMCs, collected after 12 months of ibrutinib treatment. This sequence was found in a human donor with chronic lymphocytic leukemia. The CDR3 here is CASSRQGVVKNIQYF. The CDR3 nucleotides read TGTGCCAGCAGCCGACAGGGGGTCGTCAAAAACATTCAGTACTTC. Drawing the rest from reference TRBV7-2 and TRBJ2-4, the complete variable domain is GAGVSQSPSNKVTEKGKDVELRCDPISGHTALYWYRQSLGQGLEFLIYFQGNSAPDKSGLPSDRFSAERTGGSVSTLTIQRTQQEDSAVYLCASSRQGVVKNIQYFGAGTRLSVL.